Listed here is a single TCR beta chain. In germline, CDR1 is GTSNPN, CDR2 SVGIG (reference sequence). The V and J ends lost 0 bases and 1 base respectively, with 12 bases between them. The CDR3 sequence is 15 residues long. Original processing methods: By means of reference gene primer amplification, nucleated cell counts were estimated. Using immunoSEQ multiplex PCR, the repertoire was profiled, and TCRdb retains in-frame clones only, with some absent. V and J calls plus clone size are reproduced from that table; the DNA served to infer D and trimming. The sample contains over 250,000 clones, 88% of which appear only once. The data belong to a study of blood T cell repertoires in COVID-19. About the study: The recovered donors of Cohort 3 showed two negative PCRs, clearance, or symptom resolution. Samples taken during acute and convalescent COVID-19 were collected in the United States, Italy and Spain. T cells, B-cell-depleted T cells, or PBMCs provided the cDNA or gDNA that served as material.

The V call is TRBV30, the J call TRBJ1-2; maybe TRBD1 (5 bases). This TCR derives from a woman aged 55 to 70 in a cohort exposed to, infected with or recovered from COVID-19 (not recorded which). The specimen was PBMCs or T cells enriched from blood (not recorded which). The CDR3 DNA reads TGTGCCTGGAGTGTACCAGGGAGGGATAACTATGGCTACACCTTC. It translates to CAWSVPGRDNYGYTF.